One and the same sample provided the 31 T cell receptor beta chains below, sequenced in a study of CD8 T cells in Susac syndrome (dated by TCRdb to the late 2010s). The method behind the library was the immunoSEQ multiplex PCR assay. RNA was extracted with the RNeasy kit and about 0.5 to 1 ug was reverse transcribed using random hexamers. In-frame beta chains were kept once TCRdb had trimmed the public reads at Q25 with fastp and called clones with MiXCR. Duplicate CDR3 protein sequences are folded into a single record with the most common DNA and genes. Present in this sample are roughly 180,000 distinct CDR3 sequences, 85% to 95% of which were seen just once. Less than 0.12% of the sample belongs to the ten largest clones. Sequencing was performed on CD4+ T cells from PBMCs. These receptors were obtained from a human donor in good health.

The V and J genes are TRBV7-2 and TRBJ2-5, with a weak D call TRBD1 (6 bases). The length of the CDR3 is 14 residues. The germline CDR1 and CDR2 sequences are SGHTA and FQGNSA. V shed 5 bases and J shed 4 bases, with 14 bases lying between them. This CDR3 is CASSLETGSETQYF. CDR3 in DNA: TGTGCCAGCAGCCTAGAGACAGGCTCAGAGACCCAGTACTTC.

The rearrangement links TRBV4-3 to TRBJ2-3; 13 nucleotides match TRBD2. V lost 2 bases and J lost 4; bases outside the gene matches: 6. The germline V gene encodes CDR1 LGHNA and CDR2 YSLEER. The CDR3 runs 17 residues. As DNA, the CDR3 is TGCGCCAGCAGCCAACAGGGAACTAGCGGGAGGGCAGATACGCAGTATTTT. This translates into CASSQQGTSGRADTQYF.

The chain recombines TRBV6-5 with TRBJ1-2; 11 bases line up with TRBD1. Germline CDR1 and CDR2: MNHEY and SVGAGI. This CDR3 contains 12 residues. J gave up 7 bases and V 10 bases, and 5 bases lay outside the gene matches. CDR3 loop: CAIGQGAGGYTF. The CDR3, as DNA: TGTGCCATCGGACAGGGGGCAGGTGGCTACACCTTC.

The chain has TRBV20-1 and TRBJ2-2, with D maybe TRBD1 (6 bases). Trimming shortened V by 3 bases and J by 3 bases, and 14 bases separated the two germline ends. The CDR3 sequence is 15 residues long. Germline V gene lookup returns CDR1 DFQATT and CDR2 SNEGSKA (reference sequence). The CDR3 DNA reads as TGCAGTGCTAGTGTGCAGGGGCTCCACACCGGGGAGCTGTTTTTT. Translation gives CSASVQGLHTGELFF.

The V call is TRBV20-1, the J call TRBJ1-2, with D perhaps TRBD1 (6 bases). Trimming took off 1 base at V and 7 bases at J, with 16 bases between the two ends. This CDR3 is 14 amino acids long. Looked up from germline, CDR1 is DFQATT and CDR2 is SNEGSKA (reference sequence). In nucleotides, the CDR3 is TGCAGTGCTAGAGTTCAGGGGTCGGCGGGTGGCTACACCTTC. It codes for CSARVQGSAGGYTF.

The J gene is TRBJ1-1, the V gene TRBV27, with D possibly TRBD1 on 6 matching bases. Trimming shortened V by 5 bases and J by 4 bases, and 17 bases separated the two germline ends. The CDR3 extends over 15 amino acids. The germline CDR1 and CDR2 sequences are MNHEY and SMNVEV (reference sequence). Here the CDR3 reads CASSERQEWRTEAFF. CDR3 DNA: TGTGCCAGCAGTGAAAGACAGGAGTGGCGCACTGAAGCTTTCTTT.

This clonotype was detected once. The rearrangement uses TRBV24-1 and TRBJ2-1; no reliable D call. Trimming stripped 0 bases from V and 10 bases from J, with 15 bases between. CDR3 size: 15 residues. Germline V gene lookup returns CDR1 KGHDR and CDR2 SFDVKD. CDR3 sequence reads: CATSDLTGPKPEQFF. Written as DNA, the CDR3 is TGTGCCACCAGTGATTTGACGGGCCCAAAGCCAGAGCAGTTCTTC.

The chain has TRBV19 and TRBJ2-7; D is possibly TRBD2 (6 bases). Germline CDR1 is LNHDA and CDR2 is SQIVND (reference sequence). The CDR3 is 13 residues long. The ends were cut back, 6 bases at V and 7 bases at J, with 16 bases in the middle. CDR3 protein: CASRPGLRGEQYF. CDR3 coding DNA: TGTGCCAGTAGACCGGGACTCCGCGGGGAGCAGTACTTC. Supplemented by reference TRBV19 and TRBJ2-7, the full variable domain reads DGGITQSPKYLFRKEGQNVTLSCEQNLNHDAMYWYRQDPGQGLRLIYYSQIVNDFQKGDIAEGYSVSREKKESFPLTVTSAQKNPTAFYLCASRPGLRGEQYFGPGTRLTVT.

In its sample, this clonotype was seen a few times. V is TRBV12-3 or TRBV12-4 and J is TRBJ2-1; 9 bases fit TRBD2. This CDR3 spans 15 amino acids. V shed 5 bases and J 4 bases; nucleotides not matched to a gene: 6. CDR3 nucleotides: TGTGCCAGCAGTCCGGGACTAGCCCCATACAATGAGCAGTTCTTC. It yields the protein CASSPGLAPYNEQFF.

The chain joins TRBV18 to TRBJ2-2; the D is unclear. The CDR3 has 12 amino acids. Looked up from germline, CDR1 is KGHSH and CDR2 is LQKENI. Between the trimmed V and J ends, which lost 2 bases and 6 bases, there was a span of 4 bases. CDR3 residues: CASSPNPGELFF. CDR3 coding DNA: TGTGCCAGCTCACCAAATCCCGGGGAGCTGTTTTTT.

The CDR3 DNA reads TGCAGTGCTAGGGGACGTCCCTACGAGCAGTACTTC. Its translation is CSARGRPYEQYF. The chain employs TRBV20-1 and TRBJ2-7; D could derive from TRBD1 or TRBD2 (5 bases each). Per germline, CDR1 DFQATT and CDR2 SNEGSKA (reference sequence). The CDR3 is 12 residues long. Trimming took off 3 bases at V and 2 bases at J, with 8 bases between the two ends.

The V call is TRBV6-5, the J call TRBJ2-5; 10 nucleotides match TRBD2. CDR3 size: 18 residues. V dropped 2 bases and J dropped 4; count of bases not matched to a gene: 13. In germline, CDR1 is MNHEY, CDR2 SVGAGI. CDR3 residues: CASSYGGSSGRFRETQYF. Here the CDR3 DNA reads TGTGCCAGCAGTTACGGGGGCTCTAGCGGGAGATTTAGAGAGACCCAGTACTTC.

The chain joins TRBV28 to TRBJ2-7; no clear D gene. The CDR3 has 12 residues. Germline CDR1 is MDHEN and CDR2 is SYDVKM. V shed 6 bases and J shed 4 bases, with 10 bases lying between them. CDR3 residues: CASSLDGYEQYF. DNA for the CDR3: TGTGCCAGCAGCTTAGACGGGTACGAGCAGTACTTC.

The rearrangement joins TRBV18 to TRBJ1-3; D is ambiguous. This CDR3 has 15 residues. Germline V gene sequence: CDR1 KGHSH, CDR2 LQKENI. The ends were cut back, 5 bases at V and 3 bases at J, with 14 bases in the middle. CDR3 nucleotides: TGTGCCAGCTCAGAGGGAATCAACTATGGAAACACCATATATTTT. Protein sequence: CASSEGINYGNTIYF.

CDR3 coding DNA: TGTGCCAGCAGCGGGACGTTCTCTGACAATGAGCAGTTCTTC. Translation gives CASSGTFSDNEQFF. The J gene is TRBJ2-1, the V gene TRBV7-9; D might be TRBD1 or TRBD2, each matching 5 bases. CDR3 size: 14 residues. Germline CDR1 reads SEHNR; CDR2 reads FQNEAQ (reference sequence). V was clipped by 5 bases and J by 5 bases, with 13 bases between them.

The CDR3 bases are TGCAGCGTTGAAGATCGGGGGAACACCGGGGAGCTGTTTTTT. Its translation: CSVEDRGNTGELFF. This chain uses TRBV29-1 with TRBJ2-2, with D maybe TRBD2 (5 bases). The V and J ends lost 0 bases and 1 base respectively, with 6 bases between them. Germline V gene lookup returns CDR1 SQVTM and CDR2 ANQGSEA. This CDR3 contains 14 residues.

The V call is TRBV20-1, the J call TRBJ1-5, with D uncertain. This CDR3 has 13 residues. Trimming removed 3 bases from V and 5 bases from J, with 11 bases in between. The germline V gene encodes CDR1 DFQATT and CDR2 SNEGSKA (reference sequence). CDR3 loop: CSASWDPYQPQHF. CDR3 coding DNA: TGCAGTGCTAGTTGGGATCCCTATCAGCCCCAGCATTTT.

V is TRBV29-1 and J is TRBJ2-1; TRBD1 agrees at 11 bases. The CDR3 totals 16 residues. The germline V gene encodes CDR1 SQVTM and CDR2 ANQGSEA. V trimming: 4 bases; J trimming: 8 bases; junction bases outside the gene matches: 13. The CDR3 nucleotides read TGCAGCGTTGGGTCCGGGGGACAGGGGGTTGTGGATGAGCAGTTCTTC. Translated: CSVGSGGQGVVDEQFF.

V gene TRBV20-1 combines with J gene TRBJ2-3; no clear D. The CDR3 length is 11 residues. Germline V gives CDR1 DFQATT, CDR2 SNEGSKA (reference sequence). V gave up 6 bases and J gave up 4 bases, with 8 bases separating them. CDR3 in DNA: TGCAGTGCGAAAGGGTCAGATACGCAGTATTTT. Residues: CSAKGSDTQYF.

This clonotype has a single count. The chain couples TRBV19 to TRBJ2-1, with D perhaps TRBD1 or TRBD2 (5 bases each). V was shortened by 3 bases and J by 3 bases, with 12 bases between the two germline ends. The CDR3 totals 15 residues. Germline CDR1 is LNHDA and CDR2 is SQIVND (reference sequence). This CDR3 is CASSMDRDDYNEQFF. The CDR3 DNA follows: TGTGCCAGTAGTATGGACCGGGACGACTACAATGAGCAGTTCTTC.

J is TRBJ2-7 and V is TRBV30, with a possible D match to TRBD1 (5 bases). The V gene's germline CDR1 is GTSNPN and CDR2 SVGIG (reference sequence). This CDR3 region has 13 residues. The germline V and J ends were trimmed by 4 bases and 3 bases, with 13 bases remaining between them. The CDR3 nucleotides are TGTGCCTGGATGCAGGGTAATGGCTACGAGCAGTACTTC. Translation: CAWMQGNGYEQYF.

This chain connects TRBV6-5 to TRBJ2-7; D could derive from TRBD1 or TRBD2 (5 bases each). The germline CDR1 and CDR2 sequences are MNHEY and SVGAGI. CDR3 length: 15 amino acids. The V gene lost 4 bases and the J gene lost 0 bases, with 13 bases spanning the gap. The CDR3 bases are TGTGCCAGCAGTTCGGGGCCGCCCCTCTCCTACGAGCAGTACTTC. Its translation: CASSSGPPLSYEQYF.

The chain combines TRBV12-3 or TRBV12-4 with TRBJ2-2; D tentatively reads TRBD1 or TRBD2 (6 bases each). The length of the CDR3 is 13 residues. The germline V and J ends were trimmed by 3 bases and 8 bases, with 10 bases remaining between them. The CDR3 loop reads CASSFWGAGELFF. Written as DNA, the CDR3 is TGTGCCAGCAGTTTTTGGGGGGCAGGGGAGCTGTTTTTT.

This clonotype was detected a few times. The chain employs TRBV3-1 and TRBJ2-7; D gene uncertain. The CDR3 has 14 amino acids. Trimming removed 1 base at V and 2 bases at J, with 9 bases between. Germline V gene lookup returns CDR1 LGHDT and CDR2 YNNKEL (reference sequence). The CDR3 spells CASSQVTGAYEQYF. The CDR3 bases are TGTGCCAGCAGCCAAGTAACCGGAGCCTACGAGCAGTACTTC.

In DNA, the CDR3 is TGTGCCAGCAGTTACTCGATGGCGACCCAGTACTTC. It is translated as CASSYSMATQYF. The V gene is TRBV6-2 or TRBV6-3, the J gene TRBJ2-5; the D is unclear. CDR1 is MNHEY, CDR2 SVGEGT, per germline. V was trimmed by 0 bases and J by 7 bases, leaving 6 bases between them. There are 12 residues in the CDR3.

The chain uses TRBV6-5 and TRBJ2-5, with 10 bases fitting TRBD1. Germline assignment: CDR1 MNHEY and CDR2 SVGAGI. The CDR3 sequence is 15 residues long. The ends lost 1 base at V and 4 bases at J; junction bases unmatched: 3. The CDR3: CASSYFWTGGETQYF. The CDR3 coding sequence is TGTGCCAGCAGTTACTTTTGGACAGGGGGAGAGACCCAGTACTTC.

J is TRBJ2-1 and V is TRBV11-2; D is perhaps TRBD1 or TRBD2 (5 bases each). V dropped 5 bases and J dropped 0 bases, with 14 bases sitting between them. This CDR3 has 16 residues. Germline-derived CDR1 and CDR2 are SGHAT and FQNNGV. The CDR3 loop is CASSPRWGSSYNEQFF. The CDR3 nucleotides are TGTGCCAGCAGCCCTCGCTGGGGGAGCTCCTACAATGAGCAGTTCTTC.

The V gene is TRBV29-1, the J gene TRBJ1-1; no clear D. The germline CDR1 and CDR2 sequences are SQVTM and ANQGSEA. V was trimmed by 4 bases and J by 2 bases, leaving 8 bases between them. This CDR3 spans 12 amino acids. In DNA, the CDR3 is TGCAGCGTTGTGGTAGTTAACACTGAAGCTTTCTTT. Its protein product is CSVVVVNTEAFF.

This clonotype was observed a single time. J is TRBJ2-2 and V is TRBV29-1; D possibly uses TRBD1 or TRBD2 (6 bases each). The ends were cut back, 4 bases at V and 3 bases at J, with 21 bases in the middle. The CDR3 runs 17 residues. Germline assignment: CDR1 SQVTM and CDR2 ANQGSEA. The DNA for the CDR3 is TGCAGCGTTGGGAGAAACGGAGGGGGTTTTTACACCGGGGAGCTGTTTTTT. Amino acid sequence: CSVGRNGGGFYTGELFF.

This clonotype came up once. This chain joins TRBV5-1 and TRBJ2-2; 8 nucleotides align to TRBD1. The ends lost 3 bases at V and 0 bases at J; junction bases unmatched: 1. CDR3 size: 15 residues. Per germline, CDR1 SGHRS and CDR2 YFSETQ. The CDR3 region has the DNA TGCGCCAGCAGCTGGGGACAGGCGAACACCGGGGAGCTGTTTTTT. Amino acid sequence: CASSWGQANTGELFF.

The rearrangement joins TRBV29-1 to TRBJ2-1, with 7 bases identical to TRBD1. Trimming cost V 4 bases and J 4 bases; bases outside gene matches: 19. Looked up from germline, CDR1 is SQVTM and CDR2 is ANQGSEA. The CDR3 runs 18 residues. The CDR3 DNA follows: TGCAGCGTTGTGATCCGAGACAGGGCCCTTGCTGCTTACAATGAGCAGTTCTTC. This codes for CSVVIRDRALAAYNEQFF.